A selection of T cell receptor beta chains follows, all from one sample in a study of blood T cells in healthy people across ages. TCRdb processed the 5' RACE reads anew with MiXCR; each CDR3 protein has one entry. Here the sample spans 800,000 to 950,000 distinct CDR3 sequences, about 27% being singletons. The sample was also linked to a second study, of T cells of mothers and their children.

The sequencing input was blood. These receptors all come from a woman aged 35 to 49 in good health. Both conserved end residues are part of each CDR3. Fields, in order: clone size, D gene, V gene, J gene, CDR3 protein, CDR3 DNA. A D gene is named only where the DNA matches it firmly. Size tells how often a clone was seen (once, few, many) or the class of an expanded clone, and some rows leave it out.

clone size: -; D gene: TRBD1; V gene: TRBV20-1; J gene: TRBJ2-7; CDR3 protein: CSATNAGTGSEQYF; CDR3 DNA: TGCAGTGCTACCAACGCCGGGACAGGGTCCGAGCAGTACTTC
clone size: -; D gene: TRBD2; V gene: TRBV11-1; J gene: TRBJ2-4; CDR3 protein: CASRGTSGGLAKNIQYF; CDR3 DNA: TGTGCCAGCAGAGGAACTAGCGGGGGGCTGGCCAAAAACATTCAGTACTTC
clone size: -; D gene: TRBD1; V gene: TRBV6-5; J gene: TRBJ2-1; CDR3 protein: CASSGRTGRWEQFF; CDR3 DNA: TGTGCCAGCAGCGGTAGGACAGGGCGTTGGGAGCAGTTCTTC
clone size: many; D gene: TRBD2; V gene: TRBV20-1; J gene: TRBJ2-3; CDR3 protein: CSARDPSGGSDTQYF; CDR3 DNA: TGCAGTGCTAGAGATCCCAGCGGGGGTTCAGATACGCAGTATTTT
clone size: -; D gene: TRBD2; V gene: TRBV12-3/TRBV12-4; J gene: TRBJ2-5; CDR3 protein: CASSPASGGRQETQYF; CDR3 DNA: TGTGCCAGCAGTCCTGCTAGCGGGGGGAGACAAGAGACCCAGTACTTC
clone size: -; D gene: -; V gene: TRBV19; J gene: TRBJ1-4; CDR3 protein: CASWAIGEKLFF; CDR3 DNA: TGTGCCAGTTGGGCTATTGGAGAAAAACTGTTTTTT
clone size: -; D gene: -; V gene: TRBV9; J gene: TRBJ2-3; CDR3 protein: CASSPSAASTDTQYF; CDR3 DNA: TGTGCCAGCAGCCCCTCGGCGGCGAGCACAGATACGCAGTATTTT
clone size: few; D gene: TRBD2; V gene: TRBV7-9; J gene: TRBJ2-2; CDR3 protein: CASSLRSLAGDSITGERFF; CDR3 DNA: TGTGCCAGCAGCCTTAGGAGCCTAGCGGGGGACTCGATCACCGGGGAGCGGTTTTTT
clone size: few; D gene: TRBD1; V gene: TRBV3-1; J gene: TRBJ1-1; CDR3 protein: CASSQVGGAGTEAFF; CDR3 DNA: TGTGCCAGCAGCCAAGTAGGGGGCGCGGGAACTGAAGCTTTCTTT
clone size: -; D gene: -; V gene: TRBV7-9; J gene: TRBJ2-1; CDR3 protein: CASSLPGRLFYNEQFF; CDR3 DNA: TGTGCCAGCAGCTTACCGGGACGGTTGTTCTACAATGAGCAGTTCTTC
clone size: -; D gene: -; V gene: TRBV19; J gene: TRBJ2-1; CDR3 protein: CATSGSGIHNEQFF; CDR3 DNA: TGTGCCACCTCTGGGTCGGGAATCCACAATGAGCAGTTCTTC
clone size: -; D gene: -; V gene: TRBV9; J gene: TRBJ1-3; CDR3 protein: CASSAESMSGHSGNTIYF; CDR3 DNA: TGTGCCAGCAGCGCCGAGAGTATGAGCGGCCACTCTGGAAACACCATATATTTT
clone size: few; D gene: TRBD2; V gene: TRBV24-1; J gene: TRBJ2-3; CDR3 protein: CATSDPTSGGQDTQYF; CDR3 DNA: TGTGCCACCAGTGACCCGACTAGCGGGGGGCAAGATACGCAGTATTTT
clone size: -; D gene: -; V gene: TRBV20-1; J gene: TRBJ1-1; CDR3 protein: CSLYLGARPEAFF; CDR3 DNA: TGCAGCCTCTATCTGGGGGCGAGACCTGAAGCTTTCTTT
clone size: -; D gene: -; V gene: TRBV12-3/TRBV12-4; J gene: TRBJ1-1; CDR3 protein: CASSSATVGWTEAFF; CDR3 DNA: TGTGCCAGCAGTTCAGCTACTGTCGGATGGACTGAAGCTTTCTTT
clone size: few; D gene: -; V gene: TRBV20-1; J gene: TRBJ2-3; CDR3 protein: CSARGIKTRANTDTQYF; CDR3 DNA: TGCAGTGCTAGAGGGATAAAGACTAGGGCCAACACAGATACGCAGTATTTT
clone size: -; D gene: TRBD2; V gene: TRBV6-1; J gene: TRBJ2-1; CDR3 protein: CASSEAGLEVYNEQFF; CDR3 DNA: TGTGCCAGCAGTGAAGCCGGACTAGAGGTTTACAATGAGCAGTTCTTC
clone size: few; D gene: TRBD1; V gene: TRBV20-1; J gene: TRBJ2-7; CDR3 protein: CSANAAFDRGTYEQYF; CDR3 DNA: TGCAGTGCTAACGCGGCGTTTGACAGGGGTACCTACGAGCAGTACTTC